This entry lists 12 T cell receptor beta chains sequenced from one sample in a study of sequential checkpoint blockade in melanoma. The treatment: randomized to nivolumab then ipilimumab (arm A) or the reverse (arm B). Only in-frame clones appear in the TCRdb table, and some are missing; sequencing was by immunoSEQ multiplex PCR. The repertoire holds about 29,000 clones, with 77% as singletons. The material sequenced was CD8+ T cells sorted from blood (inferred from file names), taken from a patient given nivolumab and ipilimumab in sequence. The receptors were gathered from a human donor with melanoma.

The V and J genes are TRBV9 and TRBJ1-3; no clear D gene. The germline V and J ends were trimmed by 3 bases and 2 bases, with 12 bases remaining between them. This CDR3 is built from 15 residues. Germline V CDR1 and CDR2: SGDLS, YYNGEE. The CDR3 nucleotides are TGTGCCAGCAGCGATGGTCTAGGTCCTGGAAACACCATATATTTT. Protein product: CASSDGLGPGNTIYF.

This rearrangement joins TRBV11-1 to TRBJ2-1, with no clear D. From germline, CDR1 is SGHAT and CDR2 FQDESV (reference sequence). The CDR3 sequence is 15 residues long. V was clipped by 1 base and J by 0 bases, with 7 bases between them. The CDR3 loop reads CASSLVLSSYNEQFF. CDR3 coding DNA: TGTGCCAGCAGCTTAGTTCTTAGCTCCTACAATGAGCAGTTCTTC.

For this clone: Other DNA sequences within the sample encode an identical CDR3. This chain joins TRBV4-2 and TRBJ2-7; D perhaps matches TRBD1 (5 bases). Trimming shortened V by 0 bases and J by 2 bases, and 8 bases separated the two germline ends. Germline V CDR1 and CDR2: LGHNA, YNFKEQ. The CDR3 extends over 14 amino acids. CDR3 in amino acids: CASSQDRGTYEQYF. CDR3 DNA: TGTGCCAGCAGCCAAGATAGGGGTACCTACGAGCAGTACTTC.

This chain joins TRBV27 and TRBJ1-1, with D possibly matching TRBD1 (6 bases). The V end was cut by 6 bases, the J end by 10 bases, with 21 bases between. The CDR3 is 14 residues long. Germline values: CDR1 MNHEY, CDR2 SMNVEV (reference sequence). The CDR3 sequence is CASSSSHLWDTAFF. CDR3 nucleotides: TGTGCCAGCAGCTCATCTCACCTCTGGGACACAGCTTTCTTT.

CDR3 protein: CASREQGGTGELFF. In DNA form, the CDR3 reads TGTGCCAGCAGGGAACAGGGTGGCACCGGGGAGCTGTTTTTT. The genes are TRBV7-2 and TRBJ2-2, with a weak D call TRBD1 (6 bases). Germline values: CDR1 SGHTA, CDR2 FQGNSA. V was trimmed by 6 bases and J by 4 bases, leaving 12 bases between them. This CDR3 is built from 14 residues.

The chain employs TRBV21-1 and TRBJ1-4; no check of the table's D call, TRBD1, against the DNA was made. TRBV21-1 is a pseudogene segment. This CDR3 contains 18 residues. The CDR3 DNA sequence: TGTGCCAGCAGCAAATGGGGCAGGCGCGAAGACTTTAATGAAAAACTGTTTTTT. Residues: CASSKWGRREDFNEKLFF.

The genes are TRBV10-3 and TRBJ2-7; possibly TRBD1 for D (7 bases). Germline values: CDR1 ENHRY, CDR2 SYGVKD. The CDR3 is 17 residues long. Deletions cut 10 bases from V and 2 bases from J, with 27 bases between. CDR3 amino acids: CATQEEGAIVGTYEQYF. The CDR3, as DNA: TGTGCCACCCAGGAGGAGGGGGCAATAGTTGGAACCTACGAGCAGTACTTC.

This clone was seen a single time. This CDR3 is CATSAGTSGSKTQYF. Written as DNA, the CDR3 is TGTGCCACCAGCGCCGGGACTAGCGGAAGTAAGACCCAGTACTTC. This chain uses TRBV15 with TRBJ2-5, with 11 bases identical to TRBD2. The CDR3 covers 15 residues. The germline CDR1 and CDR2 sequences are LNHNV and YYDKDF (reference sequence). J was trimmed by 6 bases and V by 5 bases; bases with no gene match: 8.

The chain employs TRBV10-3 and TRBJ1-4, with 7 nucleotides matching TRBD1. The J segment lost 8 bases and the V segment lost 6 bases, leaving 15 bases of the junction unmatched. The length of the CDR3 is 16 residues. Germline CDR1 is ENHRY and CDR2 is SYGVKD. In nucleotides, the CDR3 is TGTGCCATCAGCCCGGCGGCAATCCGGGACAGCGAAAAACTGTTTTTT. Amino acids: CAISPAAIRDSEKLFF.

The rearrangement links TRBV9 to TRBJ1-5, with a possible D match to TRBD1 (6 bases). Trimming cost V 4 bases and J 4 bases, with 9 bases left between them. This CDR3 comprises 13 residues. CDR1 is SGDLS and CDR2 is YYNGEE in the germline V gene. This CDR3 reads CASSTTGNQPQHF. The CDR3 DNA follows: TGTGCCAGCAGCACGACAGGAAATCAGCCCCAGCATTTT.

The chain uses TRBV7-8 and TRBJ2-1, with 12 nucleotides matching TRBD2. The CDR3 loop spans 17 amino acids. V gave up 1 base and J gave up 5 bases; unmatched junction bases: 6. Germline CDR1 and CDR2: SGHVS and FQNEAQ. The CDR3 nucleotides are TGTGCCAGCAGCTTAGTCAGGACTAGCGGGGCCCACAATGAGCAGTTCTTC. As protein: CASSLVRTSGAHNEQFF.

The chain joins TRBV11-3 to TRBJ2-7, with D possibly matching TRBD1 (5 bases). Germline values: CDR1 SGHNT, CDR2 YENEEA. This CDR3 is built from 13 residues. Trimming removed 5 bases at V and 2 bases at J, with 10 bases between. As DNA, the CDR3 is TGTGCCAGCAGCCCAGGGAACCCCTACGAGCAGTACTTC. Protein: CASSPGNPYEQYF.